A single sample gave rise to the 7 T cell receptor beta chains below, sequenced in a study of T cell clonality in common variable immunodeficiency. Sequencing used immunoSEQ multiplex PCR; TCRdb keeps in-frame clones, though not all of them. Observed in the sample are 45,000 to 55,000 clones, none of them singletons. Sequences were obtained from peripheral blood mononuclear cells. The source of these receptors is a person between 18 and 75 years old in good health.

There are many counts of this clone. The observed sequence ends 3 residues before the CDR3 terminus, with the missing tail filled in from the germline J gene. The chain combines TRBV5-1 with TRBJ1-5; 7 positions agree with TRBD1. Losses at the gene ends were 0 bases for V and 5 bases for J; bases not matched to a gene: 5. Germline CDR1 SGHRS, CDR2 YFSETQ. CDR3 length: 15 residues. CDR3 protein: CASSLGVRGDQPQHF. The DNA read from the CDR3 is TGCGCCAGCAGCTTGGGTGTCAGGGGGGATCAGCCC. The full variable domain, rest sourced from reference TRBV5-1 and TRBJ1-5, is KAGVTQTPRYLIKTRGQQVTLSCSPISGHRSVSWYQQTPGQGLQFLFEYFSETQRNKGNFPGRFSGRQFSNSRSEMNVSTLELGDSALYLCASSLGVRGDQPQHFGDGTRLSIL.

In this sample, this clone turned up many times. From the germline J gene comes the end of the CDR3, since the read stops 3 residues before it. The chain joins TRBV5-1 to TRBJ2-2; tentative D call: TRBD2 (5 bases). CDR3 size: 13 residues. The germline gives CDR1 SGHRS, CDR2 YFSETQ. V lost 1 base and J 5 bases, leaving 6 bases between the germline ends. The CDR3 DNA, read in part, is TGCGCCAGCAGCTTGTCGGGGACCGGGGAG. Its translation: CASSLSGTGE. The complete CDR3 reads CASSLSGTGELFF.

This clone was detected ten times or more. Sequencing ends 3 residues short of the CDR3 end; the germline J gene provides the rest. The J gene is TRBJ1-6, the V gene TRBV5-5, with 7 nucleotides matching TRBD1. Germline V gene lookup returns CDR1 SGHKS and CDR2 YYEKEE (reference sequence). The CDR3 length is 14 residues. The V segment lost 3 bases and the J segment 7 bases; nucleotides outside the gene matches: 4. CDR3 DNA (partial): TGTGCCAGCAGCTCGGGGACAGAAAATTCACCC. Translating gives CASSSGTENSP. The entire CDR3 is CASSSGTENSPLHF.

This clone was observed many times. The read finishes 3 residues shy of the CDR3 end, and the germline J gene is used to complete it. The chain employs TRBV7-2 and TRBJ2-3; no definite D call. Per the germline V gene, CDR1 is SGHTA and CDR2 is FQGNSA. The CDR3 has 14 residues. Trimming shortened V by 6 bases and J by 0 bases, and 10 bases separated the two germline ends. CDR3 loop: CASRRPTSTDTQYF. The CDR3 bases that were read are TGTGCCAGCAGGCGGCCCACAAGCACAGATACG.

This clone came up a few times. The read falls 3 residues short of the CDR3 end, and the missing part is taken from the germline J gene. The gene calls are TRBV18 and TRBJ2-1, with 12 bases aligning to TRBD2. CDR3 length: 17 amino acids. V lost 0 bases and J lost 9; bases outside the gene matches: 9. Germline-derived CDR1 and CDR2 are KGHSH and LQKENI. CDR3 bases read: TGTGCCAGCTCACCACCGATCGCTAGCGGGAGGGCCACTGAG. As protein: CASSPPIASGRATE. The entire CDR3 sequence reads CASSPPIASGRATEQFF.

This clone was recorded at least ten times. The CDR3 is cut off 3 residues early in the read; its end comes from the germline J gene. The J gene is TRBJ1-1, the V gene TRBV19; 8 bases map to TRBD1. Trimming at V came to 3 bases and at J to 2 bases, leaving 8 bases not matched to a gene. This CDR3 is built from 16 residues. Germline V gene sequence: CDR1 LNHDA, CDR2 SQIVND (reference sequence). The sequenced part of the CDR3 DNA is TGTGCCAGTAGTATCGGTAGGACAGGGTCTAACACTGAA. This translates into CASSIGRTGSNTE. From start to end, the CDR3 is CASSIGRTGSNTEAFF.

Comment on this clone: The read ends 3 residues before the CDR3 terminus; that terminus is restored from the germline J gene. The J gene is TRBJ1-3, the V gene TRBV7-2; maybe TRBD1 (6 bases). V was cut by 2 bases and J by 7 bases, with 15 bases left in between. The CDR3 consists of 15 residues. Germline V gives CDR1 SGHTA, CDR2 FQGNSA. This chain's CDR3 is CASSLIAGESNTIYF. CDR3 bases read: TGTGCCAGCAGCTTAATTGCAGGGGAGAGCAACACC.